This passage covers 28 T cell receptor beta chains from one sample sequenced in a study of cytomegalovirus exposure and HLA in healthy donors. TCRdb's copy holds only in-frame clones and misses some; the assay was immunoSEQ multiplex PCR. The table includes a few hundred thousand clones, roughly 88% detected once. The specimen was PBMCs. These receptor sequences come from a woman in her late teens or twenties in good health and CMV-seronegative.

This chain links TRBV2 with TRBJ2-3; possible D gene TRBD2, 6 bases. From germline, CDR1 is SNHLY and CDR2 FYNNEI. The V gene lost 6 bases and the J gene lost 8 bases, with 18 bases spanning the gap. CDR3 length: 14 residues. DNA for the CDR3: TGTGCCAGCAGCGTCCGATGGGGAGGCGTTACGCAGTATTTT. Translated: CASSVRWGGVTQYF.

This chain uses TRBV28 with TRBJ1-4; D perhaps matches TRBD1 (5 bases). Germline CDR1 and CDR2: MDHEN and SYDVKM. The CDR3 length is 13 residues. Trimming removed 3 bases from V and 9 bases from J, with 11 bases in between. Written as DNA, the CDR3 is TGTGCCAGCAGTTTGCAGGGAGGTAAAAAACTGTTTTTT. This sequence encodes CASSLQGGKKLFF.

The chain combines TRBV18 with TRBJ1-1; 11 bases fit TRBD1. The germline gives CDR1 KGHSH, CDR2 LQKENI. After removal of 3 bases from V and 0 bases from J, the junction contained 6 bases not matched to a gene. This CDR3 is built from 17 residues. DNA of the CDR3: TGTGCCAGCTCACCCCCCGGACAGGGGGCGGTGAACACTGAAGCTTTCTTT. Protein sequence: CASSPPGQGAVNTEAFF.

This clone was detected once. The chain joins TRBV5-1 to TRBJ2-7; 8 nucleotides agree with TRBD2. Germline CDR1 and CDR2: SGHRS and YFSETQ. The CDR3 spans 16 residues. Trimming cost V 0 bases and J 3 bases; bases outside gene matches: 8. CDR3 sequence (DNA): TGCGCCAGCAGCTTGGGAGCGGGGGCAAAATTCTACGAGCAGTACTTC. It codes for CASSLGAGAKFYEQYF.

The V gene is TRBV6-1, the J gene TRBJ1-5; 8 positions agree with TRBD1. V was clipped by 8 bases and J by 0 bases; unmatched bases: 6. The CDR3 is made up of 15 amino acids. Germline values: CDR1 MNHNS, CDR2 SASEGT. CDR3 nucleotide sequence: TGTGCCAGCCGGGACAGGTCCTATAGCAATCAGCCCCAGCATTTT. Amino acids: CASRDRSYSNQPQHF.

Turning to this clone: The sample contains more than one DNA sequence encoding this CDR3. The chain carries TRBV27 and TRBJ1-5; D uncertain. There are 14 residues in the CDR3. Germline assignment: CDR1 MNHEY and CDR2 SMNVEV (reference sequence). V lost 2 bases and J lost 2, with 7 bases in between. The CDR3 bases are TGTGCCAGCAGTTTAGCGGGCGGCAATCAGCCCCAGCATTTT. It translates to CASSLAGGNQPQHF.

The V call is TRBV5-1, the J call TRBJ2-7, with 13 bases that match TRBD2. Germline V gene sequence: CDR1 SGHRS, CDR2 YFSETQ. The CDR3 loop spans 15 amino acids. V dropped 3 bases and J dropped 0; count of bases not matched to a gene: 0. The CDR3 DNA reads as TGCGCCAGCAGCTGGACTAGCGGGAGCTCCTACGAGCAGTACTTC. Protein product: CASSWTSGSSYEQYF.

The chain combines TRBV9 with TRBJ2-1; the D gene is possibly TRBD2 (6 bases). This CDR3 region has 15 residues. V was cut by 2 bases and J by 2 bases, with 11 bases left in between. The germline V gene has CDR1 SGDLS and CDR2 YYNGEE. This chain's CDR3 is CASSVKPGAYNEQFF. The CDR3 nucleotides are TGTGCCAGCAGCGTTAAACCGGGAGCCTACAATGAGCAGTTCTTC. Supplemented by reference TRBV9 and TRBJ2-1, the full variable domain reads DSGVTQTPKHLITATGQRVTLRCSPRSGDLSVYWYQQSLDQGLQFLIQYYNGEERAKGNILERFSAQQFPDLHSELNLSSLELGDSALYFCASSVKPGAYNEQFFGPGTRLTVL.

The chain has TRBV5-1 and TRBJ1-2; weak D call: TRBD1 (5 bases). This CDR3 region has 15 residues. V was cut by 0 bases and J by 4 bases, with 13 bases left in between. Germline V gives CDR1 SGHRS, CDR2 YFSETQ. The CDR3 is CASSLEGRTIYGYTF. As DNA, the CDR3 is TGCGCCAGCAGCTTGGAGGGGCGGACCATCTATGGCTACACCTTC.

On this clone: The junction does not match germline at one end; this may be a read error. CDR3: CASSQDKGPQHF. In DNA, the CDR3 is TGTGCCAGCAGCCAAGATAAGGGGCCCCAACATTTT. The chain has TRBV4-2 and TRBJ2-3; D may be TRBD1 (5 bases). CDR1 and CDR2 (germline): LGHNA, YNFKEQ. The CDR3 totals 12 residues.

The chain has TRBV6-5 and TRBJ2-3; a weak D match, TRBD1 (6 bases). Trimming shortened V by 1 base and J by 0 bases, and 8 bases separated the two germline ends. Germline-derived CDR1 and CDR2 are MNHEY and SVGAGI. The CDR3 sequence is 15 residues long. This chain's CDR3 is CASSYYTGSTDTQYF. The CDR3 nucleotides read TGTGCCAGCAGTTACTATACAGGGAGCACAGATACGCAGTATTTT.

The gene calls are TRBV27 and TRBJ2-7, with D perhaps matching TRBD2 (5 bases). The CDR3 spans 15 residues. The V end was cut by 0 bases, the J end by 5 bases, with 14 bases between. Germline V lookup: CDR1 MNHEY, CDR2 SMNVEV (reference sequence). The DNA of the CDR3 is TGTGCCAGCAGTTTATCCCCCCTACGGGGAGACGAGCAGTACTTC. Translating it yields CASSLSPLRGDEQYF.

This sequence joins TRBV28 and TRBJ1-5, with D maybe TRBD1 (6 bases). This CDR3 has 14 residues. The V end lost 3 bases, the J end lost 4 bases, and 10 bases lay between the germline ends. Germline CDR1 is MDHEN and CDR2 is SYDVKM. This chain's CDR3 is CASSLTQGNQPQHF. The DNA of the CDR3 is TGTGCCAGCAGTTTGACACAGGGTAATCAGCCCCAGCATTTT.

This clone was seen more than once but under ten times. The chain has TRBV29-1 and TRBJ1-4; D perhaps matches TRBD1 (5 bases). The V and J ends lost 4 bases and 7 bases respectively, with 16 bases between them. The CDR3 totals 14 residues. Germline V gives CDR1 SQVTM, CDR2 ANQGSEA. The CDR3 here is CSVVTGVKGEKLFF. CDR3 coding DNA: TGCAGCGTTGTCACGGGGGTAAAAGGTGAAAAACTGTTTTTT.

The V gene is TRBV7-8, the J gene TRBJ2-1; 7 bases are a match to TRBD2. With V trimmed by 1 base and J by 7 bases, 7 bases remained unmatched. Germline CDR1 SGHVS, CDR2 FQNEAQ. The CDR3 has 15 amino acids. In DNA form, the CDR3 reads TGTGCCAGCAGCTTAGATGGCGGGAGTGGGAATGAGCAGTTCTTC. Encoded protein: CASSLDGGSGNEQFF.

The chain has TRBV19 and TRBJ1-2; maybe TRBD1 (6 bases). V lost 5 bases, J lost 0 bases, and 28 bases lay in between. Germline V gene sequence: CDR1 LNHDA, CDR2 SQIVND (reference sequence). CDR3 length equals 20 residues. The CDR3 is CASSPHRDTRKGYPNYGYTF. Written as DNA, the CDR3 is TGTGCCAGTAGTCCCCACCGGGACACCCGGAAGGGATACCCTAACTATGGCTACACCTTC.

In this sample, this clone turned up once. The chain recombines TRBV2 with TRBJ2-3; 7 nucleotides agree with TRBD1. Per the germline V gene, CDR1 is SNHLY and CDR2 is FYNNEI. The ends lost 3 bases at V and 4 bases at J; junction bases unmatched: 4. CDR3 size: 14 residues. CDR3 in amino acids: CASSEGRGSDTQYF. The CDR3 region has the DNA TGTGCCAGCAGTGAGGGCAGGGGGTCAGATACGCAGTATTTT.

This chain connects TRBV7-9 to TRBJ1-2; a weak D match, TRBD1 (5 bases). The germline V gene has CDR1 SEHNR and CDR2 FQNEAQ (reference sequence). The CDR3 has 15 amino acids. V was pared by 2 bases and J by 2 bases, with 12 bases between. CDR3 nucleotides: TGTGCCAGCAGCTTAAGGGGACTCCAAAACTATGGCTACACCTTC. This codes for CASSLRGLQNYGYTF. The whole variable domain, remainder taken from reference TRBV7-9 and TRBJ1-2, is DTGVSQNPRHKITKRGQNVTFRCDPISEHNRLYWYRQTLGQGPEFLTYFQNEAQLEKSRLLSDRFSAERPKGSFSTLEIQRTEQGDSAMYLCASSLRGLQNYGYTFGSGTRLTVV.

This clone was found a few times. Other DNA variants within this sample encode the same CDR3. The chain links TRBV30 to TRBJ2-7, with D possibly matching TRBD2 (5 bases). Trimming shortened V by 3 bases and J by 7 bases, and 10 bases separated the two germline ends. CDR3 length equals 11 residues. CDR1 is GTSNPN and CDR2 is SVGIG in the germline V gene (reference sequence). CDR3: CAWSPTGEQYF. DNA for the CDR3: TGTGCCTGGAGCCCGACGGGGGAGCAGTACTTC. Drawing the rest from reference TRBV30 and TRBJ2-7, the complete variable domain is SQTIHQWPATLVQPVGSPLSLECTVEGTSNPNLYWYRQAAGRGLQLLFYSVGIGQISSEVPQNLSASRPQDRQFILSSKKLLLSDSGFYLCAWSPTGEQYFGPGTRLTVT.

The gene calls are TRBV6-1 and TRBJ1-2, with 8 bases matching TRBD1. This CDR3 spans 14 amino acids. The V segment lost 4 bases and the J segment 8 bases; nucleotides outside the gene matches: 9. Germline V gives CDR1 MNHNS, CDR2 SASEGT. CDR3 region: CASSVTGAQGGYTF. The CDR3 DNA sequence: TGTGCCAGCAGTGTGACAGGGGCCCAGGGCGGCTACACCTTC.

The DNA for the CDR3 is TGTGCCAGCAGCGCGGGACAGAGCTCCTACAATGAGCAGTTCTTC. This translates into CASSAGQSSYNEQFF. The genes are TRBV2 and TRBJ2-1; tentative D call: TRBD1 (7 bases). The CDR3 covers 15 residues. From germline, CDR1 is SNHLY and CDR2 FYNNEI. V lost 6 bases and J lost 0, with 12 bases in between.

This chain links TRBV6-1 with TRBJ2-7, with TRBD1 matching 7 bases. Germline assignment: CDR1 MNHNS and CDR2 SASEGT. The V gene end was trimmed by 6 bases and the J gene end by 4 bases; junction bases not matched to a gene: 9. The CDR3 is made up of 14 amino acids. CDR3 residues: CASRLGTAVYEQYF. The CDR3 region has the DNA TGTGCCAGCAGGCTCGGGACAGCCGTTTACGAGCAGTACTTC.

The chain combines TRBV5-8 with TRBJ1-2, with a tentative D call TRBD1 (5 bases). This CDR3 has 15 amino acids. Trimming stripped 5 bases from V and 8 bases from J, with 22 bases between. Germline V gene sequence: CDR1 SGHTS, CDR2 YDEGEE. The CDR3 bases are TGTGCCAGCAGTCTTCGAGAAGGGCAAAGGGGAGGCTACACCTTC. Translating gives CASSLREGQRGGYTF.

In its sample, this clone was seen a few times. The chain joins TRBV2 to TRBJ2-5; D remains unclear. From germline, CDR1 is SNHLY and CDR2 FYNNEI. The V end was cut by 10 bases, the J end by 5 bases, with 8 bases between. The CDR3 consists of 10 residues. The CDR3 is CATSRETQYF. DNA for the CDR3: TGTGCCACCTCGCGGGAGACCCAGTACTTC.

This clone was seen once. This sequence joins TRBV6-6 and TRBJ2-2; D perhaps matches TRBD2 (5 bases). This CDR3 region has 14 residues. Between the trimmed V and J ends, which lost 2 bases and 2 bases, there was a span of 6 bases. Germline CDR1 reads MNHNY; CDR2 reads SVGAGI (reference sequence). The CDR3 DNA is TGTGCCAGCAGTTACGACTACAACACCGGGGAGCTGTTTTTT. Its translation: CASSYDYNTGELFF.

This chain joins TRBV27 and TRBJ2-2; D is uncertain. The length of the CDR3 is 13 residues. Germline CDR1 MNHEY, CDR2 SMNVEV (reference sequence). The germline V and J ends were trimmed by 3 bases and 4 bases, with 6 bases remaining between them. CDR3: CASSFIFTGELFF. The CDR3 nucleotides are TGTGCCAGCAGTTTTATTTTCACCGGGGAGCTGTTTTTT.

This CDR3 is CASIGAGGTRQETQYF. Here the CDR3 DNA reads TGTGCCAGCATAGGAGCGGGGGGGACCCGCCAAGAGACCCAGTACTTC. This chain links TRBV2 with TRBJ2-5; TRBD2 agrees at 10 bases. With V trimmed by 7 bases and J by 1 base, 9 bases remained unmatched. Germline V lookup: CDR1 SNHLY, CDR2 FYNNEI. There are 16 residues in the CDR3.

This chain joins TRBV5-1 and TRBJ2-5, with a possible D match to TRBD2 (7 bases). Germline values: CDR1 SGHRS, CDR2 YFSETQ. Trimming took 4 bases from V and 5 from J, leaving 12 bases between them. The CDR3 has 13 residues. The CDR3 loop is CASSTGGGETQYF. DNA of the CDR3: TGCGCCAGCAGCACTGGGGGGGGCGAGACCCAGTACTTC.